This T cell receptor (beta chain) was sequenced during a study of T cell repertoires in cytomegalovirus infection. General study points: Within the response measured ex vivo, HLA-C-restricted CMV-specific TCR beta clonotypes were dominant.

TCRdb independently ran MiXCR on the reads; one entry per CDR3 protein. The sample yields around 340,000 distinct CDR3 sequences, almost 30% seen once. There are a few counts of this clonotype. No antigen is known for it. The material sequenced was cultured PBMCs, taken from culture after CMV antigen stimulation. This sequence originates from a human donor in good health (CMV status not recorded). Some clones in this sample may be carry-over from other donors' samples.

This CDR3 is CASSFQALNTEAFF. The CDR3 bases are TGTGCCAGCAGTTTTCAGGCCCTGAACACTGAAGCTTTCTTT. This chain joins TRBV12-3 or TRBV12-4 and TRBJ1-1; the D is unclear. The CDR3 covers 14 residues. The V gene lost 3 bases and the J gene lost 0 bases, with 8 bases spanning the gap.